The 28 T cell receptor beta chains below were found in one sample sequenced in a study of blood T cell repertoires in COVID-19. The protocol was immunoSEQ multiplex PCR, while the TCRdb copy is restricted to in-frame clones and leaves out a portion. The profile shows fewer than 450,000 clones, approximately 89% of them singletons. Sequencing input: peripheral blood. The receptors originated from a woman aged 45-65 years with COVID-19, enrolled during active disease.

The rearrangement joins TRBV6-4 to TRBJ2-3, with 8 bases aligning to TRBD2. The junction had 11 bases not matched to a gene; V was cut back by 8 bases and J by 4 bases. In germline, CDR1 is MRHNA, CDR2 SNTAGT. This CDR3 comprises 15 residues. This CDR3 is CASFTSGGRADTQYF. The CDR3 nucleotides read TGTGCCAGCTTCACTTCGGGGGGGCGCGCAGATACGCAGTATTTT.

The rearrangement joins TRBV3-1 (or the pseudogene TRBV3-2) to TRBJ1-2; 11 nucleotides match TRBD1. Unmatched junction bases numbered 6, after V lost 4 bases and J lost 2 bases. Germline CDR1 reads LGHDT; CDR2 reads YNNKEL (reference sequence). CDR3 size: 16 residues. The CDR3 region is CASSRPGTGGNYGYTF. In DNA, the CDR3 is TGTGCCAGCAGCCGACCCGGGACAGGGGGGAACTATGGCTACACCTTC.

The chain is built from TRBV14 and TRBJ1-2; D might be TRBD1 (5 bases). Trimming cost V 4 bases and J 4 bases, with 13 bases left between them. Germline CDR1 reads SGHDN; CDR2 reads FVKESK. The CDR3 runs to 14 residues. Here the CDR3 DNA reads TGTGCCAGCAGCCCGACTACGGGGGTCTATGGCTACACCTTC. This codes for CASSPTTGVYGYTF.

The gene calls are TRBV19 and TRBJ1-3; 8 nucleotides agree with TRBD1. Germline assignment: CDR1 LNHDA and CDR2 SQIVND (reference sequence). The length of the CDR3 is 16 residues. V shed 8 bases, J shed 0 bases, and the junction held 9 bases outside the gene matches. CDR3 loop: CASGYQGAYSGNTIYF. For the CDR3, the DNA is TGTGCCAGTGGCTACCAGGGGGCCTACTCTGGAAACACCATATATTTT.

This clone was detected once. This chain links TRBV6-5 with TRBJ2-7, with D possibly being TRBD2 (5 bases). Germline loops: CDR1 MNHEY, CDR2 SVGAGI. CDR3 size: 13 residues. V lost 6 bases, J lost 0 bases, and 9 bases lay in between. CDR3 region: CASREDGSYEQYF. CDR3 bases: TGTGCCAGCAGGGAGGACGGCTCCTACGAGCAGTACTTC.

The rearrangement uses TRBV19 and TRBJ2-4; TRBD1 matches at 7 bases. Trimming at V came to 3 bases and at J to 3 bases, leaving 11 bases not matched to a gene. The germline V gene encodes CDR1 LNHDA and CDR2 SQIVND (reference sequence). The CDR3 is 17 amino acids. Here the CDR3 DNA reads TGTGCCAGTAGTATCCCCCTAACAGGGGATGACAAAAACATTCAGTACTTC. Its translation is CASSIPLTGDDKNIQYF.

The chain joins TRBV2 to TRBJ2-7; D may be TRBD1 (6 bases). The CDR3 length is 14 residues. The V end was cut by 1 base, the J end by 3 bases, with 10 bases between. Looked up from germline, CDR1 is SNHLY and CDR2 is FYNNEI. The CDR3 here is CASSEGGHYYEQYF. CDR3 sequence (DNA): TGTGCCAGCAGTGAAGGGGGACACTACTACGAGCAGTACTTC.

The CDR3 is CASSPGPFDPSGANVLTF. CDR3 nucleotides: TGCGCCAGCAGCCCAGGCCCCTTTGATCCCTCTGGGGCCAACGTCCTGACTTTC. The chain couples TRBV4-1 to TRBJ2-6; no firm D call. Germline loops: CDR1 MGHRA, CDR2 YSYEKL. V lost 4 bases and J 0 bases, leaving 16 bases between the germline ends. CDR3 size: 18 residues.

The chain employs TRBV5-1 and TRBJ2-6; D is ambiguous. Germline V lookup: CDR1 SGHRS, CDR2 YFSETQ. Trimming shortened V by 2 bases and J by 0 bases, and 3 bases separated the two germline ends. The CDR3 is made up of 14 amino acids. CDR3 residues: CASSFGSGANVLTF. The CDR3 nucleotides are TGCGCCAGCAGCTTCGGCTCTGGGGCCAACGTCCTGACTTTC.

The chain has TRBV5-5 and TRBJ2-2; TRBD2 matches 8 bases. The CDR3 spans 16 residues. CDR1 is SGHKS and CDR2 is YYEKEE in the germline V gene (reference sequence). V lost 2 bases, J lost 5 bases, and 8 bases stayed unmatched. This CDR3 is CASSFLGLEGTGELFF. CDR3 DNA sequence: TGTGCCAGCAGCTTTCTGGGACTAGAAGGGACCGGGGAGCTGTTTTTT.

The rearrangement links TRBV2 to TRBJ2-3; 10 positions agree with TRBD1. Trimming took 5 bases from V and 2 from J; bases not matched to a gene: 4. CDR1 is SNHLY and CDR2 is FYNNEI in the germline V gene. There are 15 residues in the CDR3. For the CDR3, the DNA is TGTGCCAGCAGTTTAGACAGGGGGCCCACAGATACGCAGTATTTT. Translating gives CASSLDRGPTDTQYF.

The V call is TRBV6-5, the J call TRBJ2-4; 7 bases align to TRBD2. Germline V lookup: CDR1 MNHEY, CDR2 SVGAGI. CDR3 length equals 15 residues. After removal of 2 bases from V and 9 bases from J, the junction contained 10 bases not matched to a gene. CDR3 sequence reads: CASSYPGLRAAIQYF. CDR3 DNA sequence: TGTGCCAGCAGTTACCCGGGACTACGGGCGGCCATTCAGTACTTC.

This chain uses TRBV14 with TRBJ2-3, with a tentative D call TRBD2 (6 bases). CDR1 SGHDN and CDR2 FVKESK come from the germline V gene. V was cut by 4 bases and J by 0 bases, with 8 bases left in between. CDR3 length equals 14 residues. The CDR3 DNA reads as TGTGCCAGCAGCCGGGACTCTAGCACAGATACGCAGTATTTT. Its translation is CASSRDSSTDTQYF.

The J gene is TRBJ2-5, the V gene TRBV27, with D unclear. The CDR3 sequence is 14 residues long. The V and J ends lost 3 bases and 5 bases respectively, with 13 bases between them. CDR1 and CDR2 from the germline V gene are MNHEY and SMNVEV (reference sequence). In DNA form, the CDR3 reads TGTGCCAGCAGTTTGTCAAGTTGGCCGGAGACCCAGTACTTC. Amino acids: CASSLSSWPETQYF.

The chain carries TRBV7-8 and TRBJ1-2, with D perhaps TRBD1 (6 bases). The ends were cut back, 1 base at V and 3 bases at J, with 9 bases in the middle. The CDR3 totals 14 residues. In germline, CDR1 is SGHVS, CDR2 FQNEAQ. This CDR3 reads CASSLVAGDYGYTF. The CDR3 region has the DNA TGTGCCAGCAGCTTAGTCGCAGGGGACTATGGCTACACCTTC. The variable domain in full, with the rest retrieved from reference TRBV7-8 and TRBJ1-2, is GAGVSQSPRYKVAKRGQDVALRCDPISGHVSLFWYQQALGQGPEFLTYFQNEAQLDKSGLPSDRFFAERPEGSVSTLKIQRTQQEDSAVYLCASSLVAGDYGYTFGSGTRLTVV.

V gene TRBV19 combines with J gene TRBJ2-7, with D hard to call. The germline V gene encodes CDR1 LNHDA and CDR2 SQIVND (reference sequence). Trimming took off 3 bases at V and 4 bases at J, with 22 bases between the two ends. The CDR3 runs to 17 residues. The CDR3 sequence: CASSMPRRGRNPYEQYF. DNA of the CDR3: TGTGCCAGTAGTATGCCTCGAAGAGGCCGGAACCCTTACGAGCAGTACTTC.

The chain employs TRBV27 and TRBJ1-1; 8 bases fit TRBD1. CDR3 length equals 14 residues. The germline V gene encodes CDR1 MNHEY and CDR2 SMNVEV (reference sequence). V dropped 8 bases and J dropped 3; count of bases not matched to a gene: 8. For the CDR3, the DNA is TGTGCCAGCGGACCACAGGGGGTTCACACTGAAGCTTTCTTT. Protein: CASGPQGVHTEAFF.

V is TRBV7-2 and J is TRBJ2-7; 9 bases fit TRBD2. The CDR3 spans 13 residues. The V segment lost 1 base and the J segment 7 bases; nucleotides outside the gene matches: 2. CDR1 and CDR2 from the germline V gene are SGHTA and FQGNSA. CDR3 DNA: TGTGCCAGCAGCTTAGGCGGGGGGGTGGAGCAGTACTTC. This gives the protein CASSLGGGVEQYF. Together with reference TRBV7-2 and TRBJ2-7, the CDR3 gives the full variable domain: GAGVSQSPSNKVTEKGKDVELRCDPISGHTALYWYRQSLGQGLEFLIYFQGNSAPDKSGLPSDRFSAERTGGSVSTLTIQRTQQEDSAVYLCASSLGGGVEQYFGPGTRLTVT.

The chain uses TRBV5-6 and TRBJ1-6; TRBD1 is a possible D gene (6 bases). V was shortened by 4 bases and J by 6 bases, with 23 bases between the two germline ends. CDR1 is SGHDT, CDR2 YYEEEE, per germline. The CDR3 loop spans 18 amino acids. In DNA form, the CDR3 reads TGTGCCAGCAGCCCACCCTCCCCAGGGGAGATGTTTAATTCACCCCTCCACTTT. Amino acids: CASSPPSPGEMFNSPLHF.

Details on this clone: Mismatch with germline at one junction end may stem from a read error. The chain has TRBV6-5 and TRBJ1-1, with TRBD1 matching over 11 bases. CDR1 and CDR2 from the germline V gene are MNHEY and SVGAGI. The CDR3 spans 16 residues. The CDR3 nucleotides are TGTGCCGGCAGTTACGATCCGGGACAGGGGGGTACTGAAGCTTTCTTT. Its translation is CAGSYDPGQGGTEAFF.

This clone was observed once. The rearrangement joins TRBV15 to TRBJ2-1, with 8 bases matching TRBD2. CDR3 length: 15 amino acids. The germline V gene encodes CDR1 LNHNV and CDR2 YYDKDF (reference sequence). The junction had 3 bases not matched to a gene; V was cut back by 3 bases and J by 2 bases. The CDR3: CATSRARGAYNEQFF. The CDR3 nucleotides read TGTGCCACCAGCAGGGCGCGGGGGGCCTACAATGAGCAGTTCTTC.

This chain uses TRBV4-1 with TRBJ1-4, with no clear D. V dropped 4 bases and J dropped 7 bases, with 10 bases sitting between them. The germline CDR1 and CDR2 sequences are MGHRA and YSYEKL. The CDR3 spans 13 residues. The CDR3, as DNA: TGCGCCAGCAGCCGAGAGATGAGTGAAAAACTGTTTTTT. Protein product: CASSREMSEKLFF.

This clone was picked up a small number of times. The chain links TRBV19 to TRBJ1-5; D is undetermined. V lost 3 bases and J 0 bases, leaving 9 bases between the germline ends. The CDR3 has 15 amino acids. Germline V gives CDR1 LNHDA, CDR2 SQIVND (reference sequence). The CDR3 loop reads CASSIGEDSNQPQHF. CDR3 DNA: TGTGCCAGTAGTATTGGAGAGGATAGCAATCAGCCCCAGCATTTT.

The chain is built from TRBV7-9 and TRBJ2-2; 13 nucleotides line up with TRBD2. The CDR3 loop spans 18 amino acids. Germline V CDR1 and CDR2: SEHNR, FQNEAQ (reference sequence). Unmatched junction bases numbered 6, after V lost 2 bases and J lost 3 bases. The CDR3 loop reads CASSLKLAGGPDTGELFF. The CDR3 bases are TGTGCCAGCAGCTTAAAACTAGCGGGGGGGCCCGACACCGGGGAGCTGTTTTTT.

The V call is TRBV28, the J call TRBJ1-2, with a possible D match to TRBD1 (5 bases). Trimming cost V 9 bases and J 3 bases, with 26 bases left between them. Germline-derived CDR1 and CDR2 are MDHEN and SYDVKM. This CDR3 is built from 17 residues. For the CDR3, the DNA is TGTGCCAGTGGAGGGGCATTTTCCCCCTCAGTCGACTATGGCTACACCTTC. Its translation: CASGGAFSPSVDYGYTF.

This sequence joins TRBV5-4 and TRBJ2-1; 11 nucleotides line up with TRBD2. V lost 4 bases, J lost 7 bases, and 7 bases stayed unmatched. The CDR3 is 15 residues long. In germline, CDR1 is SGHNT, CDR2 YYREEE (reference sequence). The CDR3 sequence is CASSPASGGRNEQFF. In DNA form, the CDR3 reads TGTGCCAGCAGCCCCGCTAGCGGGGGGCGGAATGAGCAGTTCTTC.

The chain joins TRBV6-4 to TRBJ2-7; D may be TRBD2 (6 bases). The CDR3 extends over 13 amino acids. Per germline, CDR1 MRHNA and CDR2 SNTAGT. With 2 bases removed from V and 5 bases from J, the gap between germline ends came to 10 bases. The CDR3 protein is CASSDRETNEQYF. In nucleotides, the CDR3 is TGTGCCAGCAGTGACCGGGAGACCAACGAGCAGTACTTC.

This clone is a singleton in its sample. The CDR3 nucleotides read TGTGCCAGCAGCCGCCTAGGGAACACCGGGGAGCTGTTTTTT. Its translation: CASSRLGNTGELFF. The chain recombines TRBV7-3 with TRBJ2-2; no clear D gene. Germline V lookup: CDR1 SGHTA, CDR2 FQGTGA. CDR3 size: 14 residues. The V end lost 5 bases, the J end lost 1 base, and 8 bases lay between the germline ends.